The 7 T cell receptor beta chains reported below all come from one sample, sequenced in a study of vaccination and CD4 T cells after COVID-19. MiXCR, applied by TCRdb to the PCR reads, yields one record per CDR3 protein. The sample lists under 20,000 distinct CDR3 sequences; less than 80% were seen once. The sequenced sample was CD4+ T cells from blood, obtained before SARS-CoV-2 vaccination. These receptors all stem from a human donor who had recovered from COVID-19.

The chain uses TRBV20-1 and TRBJ1-5; D not resolved. This CDR3 has 15 amino acids. In germline, CDR1 is DFQATT, CDR2 SNEGSKA (reference sequence). V was clipped by 3 bases and J by 4 bases, with 16 bases between them. The DNA for the CDR3 is TGCAGTGCTAGGGCAAGCAGACGAGGGAATCAGCCCCAGCATTTT. Protein: CSARASRRGNQPQHF.

The gene calls are TRBV2 and TRBJ2-2; the match to TRBD2 covers 7 bases. Germline V lookup: CDR1 SNHLY, CDR2 FYNNEI. The trim removed 5 bases at V and 5 bases at J, leaving 11 bases unmatched. This CDR3 comprises 16 residues. CDR3 region: CASSPGVKRGTGELFF. The CDR3 nucleotides read TGTGCCAGCAGTCCGGGGGTTAAGCGGGGAACCGGGGAGCTGTTTTTT.

The table lists this clonotype with a count of one. V is TRBV6-1 and J is TRBJ2-7, with TRBD2 matching 10 bases. CDR3 length: 19 residues. J lost 4 bases, V lost 3 bases, and 18 bases had no gene match. Germline V CDR1 and CDR2: MNHNS, SASEGT. CDR3 region: CASSERTGFSSGRYYEQYF. The CDR3 region has the DNA TGTGCCAGCAGTGAGCGGACAGGGTTCTCTAGCGGGAGATATTACGAGCAGTACTTC.

The CDR3: CASSERQGVNTIYF. The CDR3 bases are TGTGCCAGCAGTGAACGGCAGGGCGTAAACACCATATATTTT. This chain joins TRBV6-1 and TRBJ1-3; D is perhaps TRBD1 (5 bases). From germline, CDR1 is MNHNS and CDR2 SASEGT. Trimming pared 2 bases from V and 6 bases from J, leaving 11 bases between. The CDR3 is 14 amino acids.

This clonotype turned up a few times. The chain links TRBV20-1 to TRBJ1-1; TRBD1 is a possible D gene (5 bases). Germline values: CDR1 DFQATT, CDR2 SNEGSKA (reference sequence). The V end was cut by 7 bases, the J end by 3 bases, with 9 bases between. This CDR3 is 11 amino acids long. The CDR3 loop reads CSVRGDTEAFF. The CDR3 nucleotides are TGCAGTGTGAGAGGGGACACTGAAGCTTTCTTT.

This clonotype turned up a few times. The chain joins TRBV28 to TRBJ1-1, with 8 bases aligning to TRBD1. J was trimmed by 5 bases and V by 6 bases; bases with no gene match: 11. The CDR3 covers 15 residues. Per the germline V gene, CDR1 is MDHEN and CDR2 is SYDVKM. The CDR3 nucleotides read TGTGCCAGCAGATCCGGACAGGGAGGGAAAACTGAAGCTTTCTTT. As protein: CASRSGQGGKTEAFF.

This clonotype was observed a handful of times. The V call is TRBV20-1, the J call TRBJ2-5; 8 nucleotides match TRBD2. The germline V gene has CDR1 DFQATT and CDR2 SNEGSKA (reference sequence). CDR3 length: 15 residues. J gave up 6 bases and V 0 bases, and 9 bases lay outside the gene matches. The CDR3 nucleotides read TGCAGTGCTAGAGATCCAGCGGGAGCGGGCCAGACCCAGTACTTC. Its protein is CSARDPAGAGQTQYF.